Shown below are 26 T cell receptor beta chains from a single sample sequenced in a study of blood T cell repertoires in COVID-19. Method: immunoSEQ multiplex PCR; TCRdb's copy keeps in-frame clones and lacks some. The table records fewer than 450,000 clones, roughly 88% of them present only once. Sequenced input: PBMCs or T cells enriched from blood (not recorded which). The receptors were gathered from a man between 18 and 29 years old who had recovered from COVID-19.

This chain uses TRBV4-1 with TRBJ2-1; no reliable D call. CDR1 and CDR2 (germline): MGHRA, YSYEKL. Trimming shortened V by 1 base and J by 10 bases, and 14 bases separated the two germline ends. There are 14 residues in the CDR3. This CDR3 is CASSQGVVAREQFF. DNA of the CDR3: TGCGCCAGCAGCCAAGGGGTAGTCGCTAGAGAGCAGTTCTTC.

The rearrangement joins TRBV13 to TRBJ1-4; D is unresolved. V shed 4 bases and J shed 0 bases, with 12 bases lying between them. The CDR3 is 16 residues long. CDR1 PRHDT and CDR2 FYEKMQ come from the germline V gene (reference sequence). CDR3 in amino acids: CASSWGGSATNEKLFF. The CDR3 region has the DNA TGTGCCAGCAGCTGGGGAGGGAGCGCAACTAATGAAAAACTGTTTTTT.

J is TRBJ1-1 and V is TRBV7-9; weak D call: TRBD1 (6 bases). Germline CDR1 is SEHNR and CDR2 is FQNEAQ (reference sequence). V lost 4 bases, J lost 1 base, and 13 bases lay in between. The CDR3 extends over 15 amino acids. CDR3 DNA: TGTGCCAGCAGCTCACGACAGGAAGGGAACACTGAAGCTTTCTTT. Translated: CASSSRQEGNTEAFF.

This rearrangement joins TRBV5-1 to TRBJ2-1; perhaps TRBD1 as D (5 bases). V lost 4 bases, J lost 3 bases, and 8 bases lay in between. The CDR3 loop spans 13 amino acids. The germline CDR1 and CDR2 sequences are SGHRS and YFSETQ. In nucleotides, the CDR3 is TGCGCCAGCAGCCCGACAGACTACAATGAGCAGTTCTTC. As protein: CASSPTDYNEQFF.

This clone has a single count. V usage is TRBV5-1 and J usage is TRBJ2-2, with D possibly TRBD1 on 6 matching bases. Deletions cut 1 base from V and 1 base from J, with 8 bases between. The V gene's germline CDR1 is SGHRS and CDR2 YFSETQ. The CDR3 sequence is 15 residues long. The CDR3 DNA reads TGCGCCAGCAGCTTGTCACAGGGGAACACCGGGGAGCTGTTTTTT. Translation gives CASSLSQGNTGELFF. The full variable domain, completed using reference TRBV5-1 and TRBJ2-2, is KAGVTQTPRYLIKTRGQQVTLSCSPISGHRSVSWYQQTPGQGLQFLFEYFSETQRNKGNFPGRFSGRQFSNSRSEMNVSTLELGDSALYLCASSLSQGNTGELFFGEGSRLTVL.

V and J are TRBV27 and TRBJ2-7, with 7 bases fitting TRBD2. The length of the CDR3 is 14 residues. Looked up from germline, CDR1 is MNHEY and CDR2 is SMNVEV (reference sequence). The ends lost 3 bases at V and 5 bases at J; junction bases unmatched: 7. The CDR3: CASSFREGLNEQYF. CDR3 coding DNA: TGTGCCAGCAGTTTCAGGGAGGGATTAAACGAGCAGTACTTC.

The J gene is TRBJ1-3, the V gene TRBV25-1; 9 bases align to TRBD1. The CDR3 loop spans 16 amino acids. Germline CDR1 and CDR2: MGHDK and SYGVNS. The V gene end was trimmed by 3 bases and the J gene end by 1 base; junction bases not matched to a gene: 4. Written as DNA, the CDR3 is TGTGCCAGCAGTGAGGACAGGGGATCGTCTGGAAACACCATATATTTT. As protein: CASSEDRGSSGNTIYF.

The rearrangement uses TRBV5-1 and TRBJ2-5, with 8 bases aligning to TRBD2. The CDR3 length is 16 residues. The V gene end was trimmed by 0 bases and the J gene end by 2 bases; junction bases not matched to a gene: 6. Germline lookup yields CDR1 SGHRS and CDR2 YFSETQ. This CDR3 is CASSLAPTSAQETQYF. In DNA, the CDR3 is TGCGCCAGCAGCTTGGCCCCGACTAGCGCACAAGAGACCCAGTACTTC.

This sequence joins TRBV6-2 or TRBV6-3 and TRBJ2-6, with 8 bases matching TRBD2. Germline trimming cut 5 bases from V and 0 bases from J; bases unmatched to any gene: 9. Germline lookup yields CDR1 MNHEY and CDR2 SVGEGT. The CDR3 loop spans 18 amino acids. In DNA form, the CDR3 reads TGTGCCAGCAGTCAAGGACTAGCCAAGAGCTCTGGGGCCAACGTCCTGACTTTC. It codes for CASSQGLAKSSGANVLTF.

This chain joins TRBV30 and TRBJ2-2; 7 bases match TRBD1. CDR3 length: 15 amino acids. From germline, CDR1 is GTSNPN and CDR2 SVGIG (reference sequence). The CDR3 protein is CGGIRGKAGTGELFF. Here the CDR3 DNA reads TGTGGGGGGATCAGGGGGAAAGCCGGGACCGGGGAGCTGTTTTTT. Complete variable domain (other parts from reference TRBV30 and TRBJ2-2): SQTIHQWPATLVQPVGSPLSLECTVEGTSNPNLYWYRQAAGRGLQLLFYSVGIGQISSEVPQNLSASRPQDRQFILSSKKLLLSDSGFYLCGGIRGKAGTGELFFGEGSRLTVL.

The J gene is TRBJ1-1, the V gene TRBV5-1; maybe TRBD1 (6 bases). This CDR3 region has 19 residues. Between the trimmed V and J ends, which lost 1 base and 0 bases, there was a span of 22 bases. The germline V gene encodes CDR1 SGHRS and CDR2 YFSETQ. CDR3 nucleotide sequence: TGCGCCAGCAGCTTGTCTGGGACACCCCTTATAAGTTTGAACACTGAAGCTTTCTTT. The encoded protein is CASSLSGTPLISLNTEAFF.

This sequence joins TRBV7-6 and TRBJ2-1; 10 bases match TRBD2. V shed 2 bases, J shed 4 bases, and the junction held 5 bases outside the gene matches. Germline V gene data show CDR1 as SGHVS and CDR2 as FNYEAQ. The CDR3 is 16 residues long. CDR3 residues: CASSLRSLAGYNEQFF. CDR3 DNA sequence: TGTGCCAGCAGCTTACGGTCACTAGCGGGGTACAATGAGCAGTTCTTC.

V is TRBV28 and J is TRBJ2-3; 12 bases line up with TRBD2. The germline V gene encodes CDR1 MDHEN and CDR2 SYDVKM. The CDR3 is 16 amino acids. After removal of 3 bases from V and 0 bases from J, the junction contained 1 base not matched to a gene. CDR3 nucleotides: TGTGCCAGCAGTTTCGGACTAGCGGGGAGCACAGATACGCAGTATTTT. This codes for CASSFGLAGSTDTQYF.

This chain links TRBV27 with TRBJ1-4; TRBD1 matches 7 bases. The CDR3 consists of 14 residues. CDR1 is MNHEY and CDR2 is SMNVEV in the germline V gene (reference sequence). Trimming cost V 1 base and J 7 bases; bases outside gene matches: 3. The CDR3 protein is CASSLWDSAEKLFF. The DNA for the CDR3 is TGTGCCAGCAGTTTATGGGACAGTGCTGAAAAACTGTTTTTT.

The V call is TRBV30, the J call TRBJ1-2; D is ambiguous. Per germline, CDR1 GTSNPN and CDR2 SVGIG (reference sequence). V lost 3 bases and J lost 2, with 10 bases in between. The CDR3 is 13 amino acids. The CDR3 loop is CAWRATINYGYTF. As DNA, the CDR3 is TGTGCCTGGAGAGCGACTATCAACTATGGCTACACCTTC. Full variable domain (remainder filled in from reference TRBV30 and TRBJ1-2): SQTIHQWPATLVQPVGSPLSLECTVEGTSNPNLYWYRQAAGRGLQLLFYSVGIGQISSEVPQNLSASRPQDRQFILSSKKLLLSDSGFYLCAWRATINYGYTFGSGTRLTVV.

V gene TRBV28 combines with J gene TRBJ2-3; 7 bases are a match to TRBD1. The CDR3 is 16 amino acids. The V gene end was trimmed by 4 bases and the J gene end by 0 bases; junction bases not matched to a gene: 7. In germline, CDR1 is MDHEN, CDR2 SYDVKM. CDR3 DNA: TGTGCCAGCAGTTCCGTCGGGACAGCTAGCACAGATACGCAGTATTTT. It encodes CASSSVGTASTDTQYF. Full variable domain (outside the CDR3, taken from reference TRBV28 and TRBJ2-3): DVKVTQSSRYLVKRTGEKVFLECVQDMDHENMFWYRQDPGLGLRLIYFSYDVKMKEKGDIPEGYSVSREKKERFSLILESASTNQTSMYLCASSSVGTASTDTQYFGPGTRLTVL.

The chain has TRBV29-1 and TRBJ1-1; the D gene is possibly TRBD1 (6 bases). CDR1 is SQVTM, CDR2 ANQGSEA, per germline. Deletions cut 6 bases from V and 5 bases from J, with 22 bases between. The CDR3 runs 15 residues. This chain's CDR3 is CSVALIQGGSTEAFF. In DNA, the CDR3 is TGCAGCGTCGCTCTCATCCAAGGGGGTAGTACTGAAGCTTTCTTT.

This sequence joins TRBV2 and TRBJ1-5; D is possibly TRBD1 (6 bases). The V gene's germline CDR1 is SNHLY and CDR2 FYNNEI. The CDR3 contains 14 residues. The V end lost 6 bases, the J end lost 4 bases, and 13 bases lay between the germline ends. The CDR3 sequence: CASSSTGVNQPQHF. DNA for the CDR3: TGTGCCAGCAGCTCGACAGGCGTGAATCAGCCCCAGCATTTT.

This rearrangement joins TRBV28 to TRBJ2-2; TRBD1 is a possible D gene (5 bases). CDR1 MDHEN and CDR2 SYDVKM come from the germline V gene. Trimming shortened V by 6 bases and J by 0 bases, and 11 bases separated the two germline ends. The CDR3 sequence is 15 residues long. The CDR3 loop is CASSPGRANTGELFF. The CDR3 DNA reads as TGTGCCAGCAGCCCAGGCAGGGCGAACACCGGGGAGCTGTTTTTT.

This rearrangement joins TRBV5-1 to TRBJ2-3; 9 bases map to TRBD2. The CDR3 runs to 19 residues. J gave up 4 bases and V 0 bases, and 15 bases lay outside the gene matches. The germline V gene has CDR1 SGHRS and CDR2 YFSETQ. CDR3 residues: CASSLGLAGGGNLADTQYF. DNA of the CDR3: TGCGCCAGCAGCTTGGGCCTGGCGGGAGGGGGGAACCTGGCAGATACGCAGTATTTT.

This rearrangement joins TRBV28 to TRBJ1-1; a possible D gene is TRBD1 (6 bases). This CDR3 is 15 amino acids long. V was shortened by 5 bases and J by 0 bases, with 13 bases between the two germline ends. CDR1 is MDHEN and CDR2 is SYDVKM in the germline V gene. CDR3 nucleotide sequence: TGTGCCAGCAGTAAACCCGGGACAATGAACACTGAAGCTTTCTTT. Encoded protein: CASSKPGTMNTEAFF.

This clone was counted ten times or more. The chain is built from TRBV6-4 and TRBJ2-1, with D possibly TRBD2 on 6 matching bases. Per the germline V gene, CDR1 is MRHNA and CDR2 is SNTAGT. The CDR3 is 15 residues long. The ends were cut back, 2 bases at V and 8 bases at J, with 16 bases in the middle. The CDR3, as DNA: TGTGCCAGCAGTGACGGGGGACTGGCGGGCGATGAGCAGTTCTTC. Its translation: CASSDGGLAGDEQFF.

The rearrangement joins TRBV5-5 to TRBJ2-7; a weak D match, TRBD2 (5 bases). The germline gives CDR1 SGHKS, CDR2 YYEKEE (reference sequence). Trimming left V 5 bases short and J 7 bases short, with 22 bases between. CDR3 length: 15 amino acids. CDR3 coding DNA: TGTGCCAGCAGAGGAGGACCGGACCGGGTCGCAGAGCAGTACTTC. This sequence encodes CASRGGPDRVAEQYF.

The rearrangement joins TRBV7-2 to TRBJ1-2; possibly TRBD1 for D (5 bases). V lost 4 bases and J lost 0, with 12 bases in between. CDR1 and CDR2 (germline): SGHTA, FQGNSA. CDR3 size: 15 residues. The CDR3 DNA follows: TGTGCCAGCAGCTGGCGGGGGTCCTCTAACTATGGCTACACCTTC. This sequence encodes CASSWRGSSNYGYTF.

V usage is TRBV5-4 and J usage is TRBJ2-2; D is ambiguous. The ends were cut back, 2 bases at V and 5 bases at J, with 16 bases in the middle. The length of the CDR3 is 16 residues. Germline V gene sequence: CDR1 SGHNT, CDR2 YYREEE (reference sequence). The CDR3: CASSFYAPLKTGELFF. DNA for the CDR3: TGTGCCAGCAGCTTTTACGCGCCTCTGAAGACCGGGGAGCTGTTTTTT.

The sample holds one count of this clone. This sequence joins TRBV11-2 and TRBJ2-1; 8 bases map to TRBD1. The CDR3 contains 15 residues. Germline V gene sequence: CDR1 SGHAT, CDR2 FQNNGV. J lost 9 bases, V lost 5 bases, and 12 bases had no gene match. DNA of the CDR3: TGTGCCAGCAGCCCCTTTCCGGACAGGGTCGGTGAGCAGTTCTTC. It yields the protein CASSPFPDRVGEQFF. Full variable domain (rest looked up from reference TRBV11-2 and TRBJ2-1): EAGVAQSPRYKIIEKRQSVAFWCNPISGHATLYWYQQILGQGPKLLIQFQNNGVVDDSQLPKDRFSAERLKGVDSTLKIQPAKLEDSAVYLCASSPFPDRVGEQFFGPGTRLTVL.